The rows below give T cell receptor beta chains drawn from one sample of a study of blood T cells in healthy people across ages. Each CDR3 protein gets one entry after TCRdb re-called the 5' RACE reads with MiXCR. Of 630,000 or so distinct CDR3 sequences in the sample, 25% to 30% were seen once. The sequenced sample was blood. The receptors were sampled from a woman over 75 in good health. CDR3s include the opening cysteine and the closing phenylalanine or tryptophan. Each record gives: J gene, clone size, V gene, D gene, CDR3 protein, CDR3 DNA. D genes are given only for firm matches. Expanded clones get a size class; other rows say once, few or many, or leave the size out.

j_gene: TRBJ2-3
abundance: many
v_gene: TRBV20-1
d_gene: TRBD2
CDR3aa: CSASPAPGLAGDTQYF
CDR3nt: TGCAGTGCTAGCCCAGCCCCGGGACTAGCGGGAGATACGCAGTATTTT

j_gene: TRBJ1-5
abundance: many
v_gene: TRBV28
d_gene: -
CDR3aa: CASSWERRNQPQHF
CDR3nt: TGTGCCAGCAGTTGGGAGAGGAGGAATCAGCCCCAGCATTTT

j_gene: TRBJ2-3
abundance: many
v_gene: TRBV5-1
d_gene: TRBD1
CDR3aa: CASSLLGTGGTDTQYF
CDR3nt: TGCGCCAGCAGCTTACTCGGGACAGGGGGTACAGATACGCAGTATTTT

j_gene: TRBJ2-3
abundance: many
v_gene: TRBV24-1
d_gene: TRBD2
CDR3aa: CATSDFSGGTTDTQYF
CDR3nt: TGTGCCACCAGTGATTTTAGCGGGGGAACTACAGATACGCAGTATTTT

j_gene: TRBJ1-1
abundance: -
v_gene: TRBV20-1
d_gene: TRBD1
CDR3aa: CSANRGMNTEAFF
CDR3nt: TGCAGTGCTAACAGGGGCATGAACACTGAAGCTTTCTTT

j_gene: TRBJ1-1
abundance: few
v_gene: TRBV3-1
d_gene: -
CDR3aa: CASSQGRGMNTEAFF
CDR3nt: TGTGCCAGCAGCCAAGGACGGGGAATGAACACTGAAGCTTTCTTT

j_gene: TRBJ2-1
abundance: few
v_gene: TRBV27
d_gene: TRBD2
CDR3aa: CASSFLGRGGNEQFF
CDR3nt: TGTGCCAGCAGTTTTTTGGGCCGGGGGGGCAATGAGCAGTTCTTC

j_gene: TRBJ2-6
abundance: many
v_gene: TRBV28
d_gene: TRBD1
CDR3aa: CASSLGGTGALFSGANVLTF
CDR3nt: TGTGCCAGCAGTTTGGGCGGAACAGGGGCTTTATTTTCTGGGGCCAACGTCCTGACTTTC

j_gene: TRBJ2-7
abundance: many
v_gene: TRBV11-2
d_gene: -
CDR3aa: CASSLTGGPGEQYF
CDR3nt: TGTGCCAGCAGCTTAACGGGGGGCCCTGGGGAGCAGTACTTC

j_gene: TRBJ1-2
abundance: few
v_gene: TRBV5-1
d_gene: TRBD1
CDR3aa: CASSLGQGTVNYGYTF
CDR3nt: TGCGCCAGCAGCCTGGGACAGGGGACGGTGAACTATGGCTACACCTTC

j_gene: TRBJ1-6
abundance: few
v_gene: TRBV6-1
d_gene: -
CDR3aa: CASSKGHTNSPPHF
CDR3nt: TGTGCCAGCAGCAAGGGACACACTAATTCACCCCCCCACTTT

j_gene: TRBJ2-1
abundance: few
v_gene: TRBV4-2
d_gene: -
CDR3aa: CASSQAPTYYNEQFF
CDR3nt: TGTGCCAGCAGCCAAGCCCCGACTTATTACAATGAGCAGTTCTTC

j_gene: TRBJ1-1
abundance: -
v_gene: TRBV7-6
d_gene: -
CDR3aa: CASKGVDTEAFF
CDR3nt: TGTGCCAGCAAGGGGGTAGACACTGAAGCTTTCTTT

j_gene: TRBJ2-3
abundance: -
v_gene: TRBV5-1
d_gene: -
CDR3aa: CASSLDDSDTQYF
CDR3nt: TGCGCCAGCAGCTTGGACGATTCAGATACGCAGTATTTT

j_gene: TRBJ1-1
abundance: many
v_gene: TRBV20-1
d_gene: TRBD1
CDR3aa: CSAGEPGQGVTEAFF
CDR3nt: TGCAGTGCTGGAGAACCGGGACAGGGTGTCACTGAAGCTTTCTTT

j_gene: TRBJ1-5
abundance: -
v_gene: TRBV12-3/TRBV12-4
d_gene: -
CDR3aa: CASSLGSHNQPQHF
CDR3nt: TGTGCCAGCAGTTTGGGTTCACACAATCAGCCCCAGCATTTT

j_gene: TRBJ2-5
abundance: many
v_gene: TRBV7-2
d_gene: -
CDR3aa: CASSAMGDDQETQYF
CDR3nt: TGTGCCAGCAGCGCCATGGGAGACGACCAGGAGACCCAGTACTTC

j_gene: TRBJ2-7
abundance: -
v_gene: TRBV11-3
d_gene: -
CDR3aa: CASSSKGGLTYEQYF
CDR3nt: TGTGCCAGCAGCTCCAAGGGGGGATTGACCTACGAGCAGTACTTC

j_gene: TRBJ2-3
abundance: few
v_gene: TRBV12-3/TRBV12-4
d_gene: -
CDR3aa: CASREASTDTQYF
CDR3nt: TGTGCCAGCCGTGAAGCGAGCACAGATACGCAGTATTTT

j_gene: TRBJ1-5
abundance: few
v_gene: TRBV30
d_gene: -
CDR3aa: CAFGFKGSSNQPQHF
CDR3nt: TGTGCCTTTGGGTTTAAGGGGTCCAGCAATCAGCCCCAGCATTTT

j_gene: TRBJ2-7
abundance: many
v_gene: TRBV20-1
d_gene: -
CDR3aa: CSAREYSGNRAHEQYF
CDR3nt: TGCAGTGCTAGAGAATATTCCGGGAACAGGGCCCACGAGCAGTACTTC

j_gene: TRBJ2-1
abundance: many
v_gene: TRBV5-1
d_gene: -
CDR3aa: CASSLGTAWEARSEYNEQFF
CDR3nt: TGCGCCAGCAGCTTGGGTACTGCTTGGGAGGCTAGGTCAGAGTACAATGAGCAGTTCTTC

j_gene: TRBJ1-5
abundance: many
v_gene: TRBV12-3/TRBV12-4
d_gene: TRBD1
CDR3aa: CASSRDRILESNQPQHF
CDR3nt: TGTGCCAGCAGCCGGGACAGGATTTTAGAAAGCAATCAGCCCCAGCATTTT

j_gene: TRBJ1-6
abundance: many
v_gene: TRBV9
d_gene: -
CDR3aa: CASSVVGGSPLHF
CDR3nt: TGTGCCAGCAGCGTGGTTGGAGGATCACCCCTCCACTTT

j_gene: TRBJ2-3
abundance: -
v_gene: TRBV18
d_gene: TRBD2
CDR3aa: CASSTSTPGTSVGTDTQYF
CDR3nt: TGTGCCAGCTCAACCTCAACTCCCGGGACTAGCGTCGGCACAGATACGCAGTATTTT

j_gene: TRBJ1-2
abundance: -
v_gene: TRBV5-4
d_gene: TRBD1
CDR3aa: CASSSPTGNSGYTF
CDR3nt: TGTGCCAGCAGCTCTCCGACAGGGAATTCTGGCTACACCTTC

j_gene: TRBJ1-5
abundance: many
v_gene: TRBV6-2/TRBV6-3
d_gene: -
CDR3aa: CASRDDGGLGQPQHF
CDR3nt: TGTGCCAGCAGAGACGACGGGGGTCTCGGGCAGCCCCAGCATTTT

j_gene: TRBJ1-2
abundance: -
v_gene: TRBV15
d_gene: -
CDR3aa: CATSRGERGLFDYTF
CDR3nt: TGTGCCACCAGCAGAGGCGAGAGGGGCCTCTTTGACTACACCTTC

j_gene: TRBJ2-1
abundance: many
v_gene: TRBV7-2
d_gene: -
CDR3aa: CASTLLGQSSYNEQFF
CDR3nt: TGTGCCAGCACCCTTCTAGGGCAGAGCTCCTACAATGAGCAGTTCTTC

j_gene: TRBJ2-2
abundance: -
v_gene: TRBV6-5
d_gene: TRBD2
CDR3aa: CASRLLAGGLSGTGELFF
CDR3nt: TGTGCCAGCAGATTACTAGCGGGGGGGCTATCGGGCACCGGGGAGCTGTTTTTT

j_gene: TRBJ2-7
abundance: -
v_gene: TRBV5-1
d_gene: -
CDR3aa: CASSLLGGQGSEQYF
CDR3nt: TGCGCCAGCAGCTTGCTAGGCGGGCAGGGGAGCGAGCAGTACTTC

j_gene: TRBJ2-7
abundance: -
v_gene: TRBV19
d_gene: TRBD2
CDR3aa: CATAPYPGGPYEQYF
CDR3nt: TGTGCCACCGCCCCTTACCCGGGGGGGCCGTACGAGCAGTACTTC

j_gene: TRBJ1-2
abundance: -
v_gene: TRBV4-3
d_gene: -
CDR3aa: CASSQETAGTYGYTF
CDR3nt: TGCGCCAGCAGCCAAGAAACGGCGGGAACCTATGGCTACACCTTC

j_gene: TRBJ2-2
abundance: -
v_gene: TRBV7-3
d_gene: TRBD1
CDR3aa: CASTNSGGTGELFF
CDR3nt: TGTGCCAGCACAAATTCAGGGGGAACCGGGGAGCTGTTTTTT

j_gene: TRBJ1-5
abundance: few
v_gene: TRBV6-2/TRBV6-3
d_gene: -
CDR3aa: CASSLTDSLNQPQHF
CDR3nt: TGTGCCAGCAGTCTGACCGACAGTCTCAATCAGCCCCAGCATTTT

j_gene: TRBJ1-3
abundance: few
v_gene: TRBV2
d_gene: -
CDR3aa: CASSGVTSGNTIYF
CDR3nt: TGTGCCAGCAGTGGCGTTACCTCTGGAAACACCATATATTTT

j_gene: TRBJ1-2
abundance: many
v_gene: TRBV5-5
d_gene: -
CDR3aa: CASSFMQGRSGYTF
CDR3nt: TGTGCCAGCAGCTTCATGCAGGGGAGGTCTGGCTACACCTTC

j_gene: TRBJ1-2
abundance: -
v_gene: TRBV10-3
d_gene: TRBD1
CDR3aa: CAISEFQQGAEGYTF
CDR3nt: TGTGCCATCAGTGAATTCCAACAGGGGGCAGAGGGCTACACCTTC

j_gene: TRBJ2-3
abundance: many
v_gene: TRBV5-5
d_gene: -
CDR3aa: CASSFGQAVSTDTQYF
CDR3nt: TGTGCCAGCAGCTTCGGGCAGGCAGTTAGCACAGATACGCAGTATTTT

j_gene: TRBJ1-5
abundance: many
v_gene: TRBV6-6
d_gene: TRBD1
CDR3aa: CASSYGTGGFSQPQHF
CDR3nt: TGTGCCAGCAGTTACGGGACAGGGGGCTTCAGTCAGCCCCAGCATTTT

j_gene: TRBJ2-7
abundance: many
v_gene: TRBV7-8
d_gene: -
CDR3aa: CASSLAPGLGEQYF
CDR3nt: TGTGCCAGCAGCCTGGCGCCGGGGCTCGGTGAGCAGTACTTC

j_gene: TRBJ1-5
abundance: few
v_gene: TRBV25-1
d_gene: TRBD1
CDR3aa: CASSQTGVGNQPQHF
CDR3nt: TGTGCCAGCAGTCAGACAGGGGTTGGCAATCAGCCCCAGCATTTT

j_gene: TRBJ2-7
abundance: many
v_gene: TRBV13
d_gene: -
CDR3aa: CASKGSPTGAYEQYF
CDR3nt: TGTGCCAGCAAAGGATCCCCCACCGGGGCCTACGAGCAGTACTTC

j_gene: TRBJ2-5
abundance: -
v_gene: TRBV19
d_gene: -
CDR3aa: CASSKDQETQYF
CDR3nt: TGTGCCAGTAGTAAAGACCAAGAGACCCAGTACTTC

j_gene: TRBJ1-4
abundance: -
v_gene: TRBV4-3
d_gene: TRBD1
CDR3aa: CASSQDATGAEKLFF
CDR3nt: TGCGCCAGCAGCCAAGATGCGACAGGGGCTGAAAAACTGTTTTTT

j_gene: TRBJ2-7
abundance: many
v_gene: TRBV6-6
d_gene: -
CDR3aa: CASSFPTNNEQYF
CDR3nt: TGTGCCAGCAGTTTTCCGACAAACAACGAGCAGTACTTC

j_gene: TRBJ2-2
abundance: few
v_gene: TRBV5-1
d_gene: -
CDR3aa: CASSSSGGITGELFF
CDR3nt: TGCGCCAGCAGCTCCTCTGGGGGAATCACCGGGGAGCTGTTTTTT

j_gene: TRBJ1-1
abundance: -
v_gene: TRBV6-5
d_gene: -
CDR3aa: CASWTPRITEAFF
CDR3nt: TGTGCCAGTTGGACACCCAGGATCACTGAAGCTTTCTTT

j_gene: TRBJ1-5
abundance: few
v_gene: TRBV6-6
d_gene: -
CDR3aa: CASNARDQPQHF
CDR3nt: TGTGCCAGCAATGCCCGAGATCAGCCCCAGCATTTT

j_gene: TRBJ2-7
abundance: -
v_gene: TRBV2
d_gene: -
CDR3aa: CASSKDTDGEQYF
CDR3nt: TGTGCCAGCAGTAAGGACACTGACGGCGAGCAGTACTTC

j_gene: TRBJ1-1
abundance: -
v_gene: TRBV14
d_gene: -
CDR3aa: CASSQDLGAEAFF
CDR3nt: TGTGCCAGCAGCCAAGATTTGGGCGCTGAAGCTTTCTTT

j_gene: TRBJ1-1
abundance: -
v_gene: TRBV7-9
d_gene: -
CDR3aa: CASSKRRTGNTEAFF
CDR3nt: TGTGCCAGCAGCAAAAGGCGGACGGGGAACACTGAAGCTTTCTTT

j_gene: TRBJ1-2
abundance: many
v_gene: TRBV6-6
d_gene: -
CDR3aa: CASRSKTGYNTYGYTF
CDR3nt: TGTGCCAGCAGGTCCAAGACAGGCTATAATACCTATGGCTACACCTTC